The next 22 T cell receptor beta chains were all read from a single sample in a study of graft-versus-host responses after intestinal transplantation. The repertoire was sequenced with immunoSEQ multiplex PCR; TCRdb's copy has only in-frame clones and lacks some. The sample consists of fewer than 45,000 clones, roughly nine tenths of them appearing once. The specimen was PBMCs, collected 300 to 330 days after intestinal transplant. Receptors were obtained from a human patient who received an intestinal transplant, so some T cells may come from the graft donor.

The chain employs TRBV6-6 and TRBJ2-7, with 8 positions matching TRBD2. The germline gives CDR1 MNHNY, CDR2 SVGAGI (reference sequence). The V segment lost 5 bases and the J segment 5 bases; nucleotides outside the gene matches: 8. The length of the CDR3 is 14 residues. The CDR3 DNA sequence: TGTGCCAGCAGTCACGGGACTAGTGCCCACGAGCAGTACTTC. Translated, it gives CASSHGTSAHEQYF.

This sequence joins TRBV11-2 and TRBJ2-5; 9 bases agree with TRBD1. From germline, CDR1 is SGHAT and CDR2 FQNNGV. J was trimmed by 5 bases and V by 4 bases; bases with no gene match: 2. The CDR3 loop spans 13 amino acids. The CDR3 loop reads CASSYGQGETQYF. Here the CDR3 DNA reads TGTGCCAGCAGCTACGGACAGGGGGAGACCCAGTACTTC.

The rearrangement joins TRBV12-1 to TRBJ1-2; TRBD1 is taken as the D call from the table, unchecked against the DNA. TRBV12-1 is a pseudogene locus. The CDR3 length is 11 residues. This chain's CDR3 is CASSPSYGYTF. The CDR3 DNA reads TGTGCCAGCAGCCCCAGTTATGGCTACACCTTC.

The rearrangement joins TRBV18 to TRBJ2-6; no clear D. This CDR3 is 16 amino acids long. Trimming stripped 3 bases from V and 4 bases from J, with 13 bases between. The V gene's germline CDR1 is KGHSH and CDR2 LQKENI. CDR3 nucleotides: TGTGCCAGCTCACCGTTAAGGGAAACCGGGGCCAACGTCCTGACTTTC. Translated: CASSPLRETGANVLTF.

The gene calls are TRBV9 and TRBJ2-5; D not resolved. Germline V gene sequence: CDR1 SGDLS, CDR2 YYNGEE. V was trimmed by 2 bases and J by 1 base, leaving 9 bases between them. The CDR3 length is 14 residues. Written as DNA, the CDR3 is TGTGCCAGCAGCGTTTACGGCAGCCAAGAGACCCAGTACTTC. Translation gives CASSVYGSQETQYF.

Concerning this clone itself: Its ends do not fully match the called genes, so a read error is possible. The chain carries TRBV4-1 and TRBJ2-7; 10 positions agree with TRBD2. This CDR3 spans 15 amino acids. Germline V lookup: CDR1 MGHRA, CDR2 YSYEKL. The CDR3 loop is CASSHSSGGQYEQYF. Written as DNA, the CDR3 is TGTGCCAGCAGCCATTCTAGCGGGGGTCAATACGAGCAGTACTTC.

The gene calls are TRBV7-9 and TRBJ2-1, with TRBD1 as a possible D gene (5 bases). Germline V CDR1 and CDR2: SEHNR, FQNEAQ (reference sequence). Deletions cut 3 bases from V and 4 bases from J, with 10 bases between. The CDR3 has 14 residues. For the CDR3, the DNA is TGTGCCAGCAGCTTCCTCGACAGTTACAATGAGCAGTTCTTC. This sequence encodes CASSFLDSYNEQFF.

The chain couples TRBV5-1 to TRBJ1-1; a possible D gene is TRBD1 (5 bases). Trimming stripped 2 bases from V and 1 base from J, with 12 bases between. Germline loops: CDR1 SGHRS, CDR2 YFSETQ. The CDR3 is 15 amino acids. The chain's CDR3 is CASSFNGAPNTEAFF. For the CDR3, the DNA is TGCGCCAGCAGCTTCAACGGGGCGCCGAACACTGAAGCTTTCTTT.

The chain links TRBV6-5 to TRBJ1-1; D is possibly TRBD1 (6 bases). Germline-derived CDR1 and CDR2 are MNHEY and SVGAGI. The V end was cut by 6 bases, the J end by 0 bases, with 14 bases between. The CDR3 length is 15 residues. The CDR3 protein is CASSPRGELNTEAFF. The CDR3 DNA is TGTGCCAGCAGCCCAAGGGGGGAGTTGAACACTGAAGCTTTCTTT.

The CDR3 region has the DNA TGCGCCAGCAGCCCGGCCGGGACAGGGGGCGTTTACGAGCAGTACTTC. It codes for CASSPAGTGGVYEQYF. V is TRBV5-1 and J is TRBJ2-7; 12 bases fit TRBD1. Germline values: CDR1 SGHRS, CDR2 YFSETQ. With V trimmed by 4 bases and J by 4 bases, 9 bases remained unmatched. This CDR3 comprises 16 residues.

The chain carries TRBV29-1 and TRBJ1-2; D is unresolved. This CDR3 contains 12 residues. Trimming removed 0 bases at V and 5 bases at J, with 7 bases between. Germline CDR1 reads SQVTM; CDR2 reads ANQGSEA. The chain's CDR3 is CSVEEGGYGYTF. CDR3 DNA: TGCAGCGTTGAAGAGGGTGGGTATGGCTACACCTTC.

The chain recombines TRBV6-6 with TRBJ2-1, with D unresolved. Trimming pared 11 bases from V and 3 bases from J, leaving 14 bases between. From germline, CDR1 is MNHNY and CDR2 SVGAGI (reference sequence). The CDR3 sequence is 13 residues long. CDR3 DNA sequence: TGTGCCTCTCGTCCTGGGATCTACAATGAGCAGTTCTTC. Protein: CASRPGIYNEQFF.

The rearrangement uses TRBV28 and TRBJ1-2, with D unclear. Trimming left V 6 bases short and J 2 bases short, with 4 bases between. Germline V lookup: CDR1 MDHEN, CDR2 SYDVKM. This CDR3 spans 11 amino acids. CDR3 amino acids: CASSPNYGYTF. The CDR3 DNA reads as TGTGCCAGCAGCCCCAACTATGGCTACACCTTC.

J is TRBJ1-4 and V is TRBV30, with no clear D. From germline, CDR1 is GTSNPN and CDR2 SVGIG (reference sequence). V lost 2 bases and J 8 bases, leaving 3 bases between the germline ends. The length of the CDR3 is 10 residues. The CDR3 nucleotides read TGTGCCTGGAGTAAGGAAAAACTGTTTTTT. Translation: CAWSKEKLFF.

CDR3 bases: TGTGCCAGCAGCCCCTCGACAGGGCAAACCTACGAGCAGTACTTC. Translation: CASSPSTGQTYEQYF. The chain carries TRBV7-6 and TRBJ2-7, with 7 bases lining up with TRBD1. Germline CDR1 is SGHVS and CDR2 is FNYEAQ. The CDR3 has 15 amino acids. The V gene end was trimmed by 5 bases and the J gene end by 2 bases; junction bases not matched to a gene: 9. Full variable domain (outside the CDR3, taken from reference TRBV7-6 and TRBJ2-7): GAGVSQSPRYKVTKRGQDVALRCDPISGHVSLYWYRQALGQGPEFLTYFNYEAQQDKSGLPNDRFSAERPEGSISTLTIQRTEQRDSAMYRCASSPSTGQTYEQYFGPGTRLTVT.

This clone has more than one count but fewer than ten. The chain has TRBV5-1 and TRBJ1-5, with TRBD1 matching over 7 bases. The CDR3 consists of 14 residues. The germline CDR1 and CDR2 sequences are SGHRS and YFSETQ. V lost 4 bases to trimming and J lost 2 bases; unmatched junction nucleotides: 3. The CDR3 sequence is CASSPTGGNQPQHF. DNA of the CDR3: TGCGCCAGCAGCCCCACAGGGGGCAATCAGCCCCAGCATTTT.

This chain uses TRBV13 with TRBJ2-3, with D perhaps matching TRBD1 or TRBD2 (5 bases each). Germline CDR1 and CDR2: PRHDT and FYEKMQ (reference sequence). The CDR3 is made up of 17 amino acids. With 5 bases removed from V and 0 bases from J, the gap between germline ends came to 18 bases. The CDR3 DNA reads TGTGCCAGCAGCGTCCCGGGGCAGCTAACTAGCACAGATACGCAGTATTTT. Its protein product is CASSVPGQLTSTDTQYF.

The chain links TRBV2 to TRBJ2-7; D unclear. The CDR3 consists of 15 residues. Germline CDR1 reads SNHLY; CDR2 reads FYNNEI. The V end lost 3 bases, the J end lost 4 bases, and 16 bases lay between the germline ends. The CDR3 spells CASSEVRVLGYEQYF. In nucleotides, the CDR3 is TGTGCCAGCAGTGAGGTGCGTGTGCTAGGGTACGAGCAGTACTTC.

V and J are TRBV2 and TRBJ1-1, with 7 bases lining up with TRBD1. The germline gives CDR1 SNHLY, CDR2 FYNNEI. V lost 7 bases to trimming and J lost 5 bases; unmatched junction nucleotides: 10. The CDR3 runs to 14 residues. The CDR3 region has the DNA TGTGCCAGCACGGCAGGGGGAGAATGGACTGAAGCTTTCTTT. Its protein product is CASTAGGEWTEAFF.

This chain uses TRBV9 with TRBJ2-5; tentative D call: TRBD1 (5 bases). The germline CDR1 and CDR2 sequences are SGDLS and YYNGEE. V lost 0 bases, J lost 5 bases, and 11 bases lay in between. The CDR3 loop spans 14 amino acids. The CDR3 sequence: CASSVDFQGETQYF. The CDR3 coding sequence is TGTGCCAGCAGCGTAGATTTTCAGGGTGAGACCCAGTACTTC.

The chain has TRBV6-5 and TRBJ2-7; 7 bases match TRBD1. CDR1 is MNHEY, CDR2 SVGAGI, per germline. V gave up 6 bases and J gave up 3 bases; unmatched junction bases: 11. The CDR3 runs to 15 residues. The CDR3 DNA reads as TGTGCCAGCAGACCCTCGACAGGGATCCACTACGAGCAGTACTTC. It yields the protein CASRPSTGIHYEQYF.

The chain employs TRBV6-1 and TRBJ2-3; D uncertain. V was clipped by 6 bases and J by 2 bases, with 9 bases between them. Germline V CDR1 and CDR2: MNHNS, SASEGT. The CDR3 length is 13 residues. The CDR3: CASSRGYTDTQYF. The CDR3 DNA reads TGTGCCAGCAGCCGCGGTTACACAGATACGCAGTATTTT.